This T cell receptor beta chain was recovered during a study of shared clonotypes between healthy human individuals (dated by TCRdb to the early 2020s). Context from the whole study: A couple of women and a few men aged 18 to 49 years were included in the cohort. Blood TCR repertoires of roughly five healthy adults were deeply sequenced to estimate repertoire size and the extent of clonotype sharing between individuals. For each donor, three plates each were used for CD4 naive and CD4 memory, two plates were used for CD8 naive, and one plate was used for CD8 memory. Between about 0.85 and 9.5 billion PBMCs per donor were obtained by leukapheresis. To increase sequencing depth and limit assay-specific biases, different laboratories used diverse techniques to prepare libraries and sequence TCR repertoires.

CDR1 and CDR2 are read off the germline V gene as SNHLY and FYNNEI. The CDR3 spans 15 residues, from the cysteine through the phenylalanine. Just CDR3 DNA is preserved here, 45 bases in frame from base 1. The V end gives up 5 bases and the J end 3 bases, leaving 3 bases in the junction not matched to a gene. In the case of this clone: Its binding antigen is unknown. Within one base of it there is no much larger clone, and no base qualities were kept. Other DNA sequences in the sample encode the same CDR3.

CD8 naive samples consisted of CD45RO-negative cells that were positively selected for CCR7, yielding a CD45RA+CCR7+ population without TemRA cells. The donors were healthy, HIV-negative adults who had no recently reported acute infections or vaccinations. Every donor was a Caucasian adult living in Nashville, Tennessee, USA. Blood was collected by leukapheresis, and PBMCs were isolated by Ficoll-Histopaque density gradient centrifugation and then cryopreserved in liquid nitrogen vapor phase. Analytical flow cytometry was used to check the purity and quantity of every magnetically sorted T cell population. Genomic DNA was isolated from each sorted fraction and quantified by UV absorbance on a Nanodrop 2000c. Overall study results and their limits: When a handful of donors were compared, the shared fraction of clonotypes was 5% to 6.5% for naive CD4, roughly 3.3% for naive CD8, 2% to 2.5% for memory CD4, and 0.4% for memory CD8. Compared with non-shared clonotypes, clonotypes shared by all four sorted-subset donors had higher generation probabilities. Based on pairwise subsampling, the degree of clonotype sharing among donors was expected to be affected by sequencing depth. Rarefaction of sorted-subset datasets indicated incomplete sequencing despite the large sequencing depth. Estimated clonotype richness was generally larger for naive than for memory subsets. Sampling was limited to blood, and TCR repertoires in tissue likely differ from TCR repertoires in blood. Because the study included only a small number of donors, the genetic and exposure-history diversity represented was limited.

Using the deep immunoSEQ assay, TCR CDR3 regions were amplified from genomic DNA by multiplex PCR. Genomic DNA extracted from each cell subset was distributed evenly over all wells of several immunoSEQ 96-well plates, and each plate served as one replicate. For sorted subsets, around 200 ng genomic DNA, equal to 30,000 or so T cell genomes, was loaded into each replicate PCR. The purified libraries were quantified using a Qubit 3.0 fluorometer, sized with a Bioanalyzer 2100, and then quantified again using the KAPA Library Quantification kit. Each immunoSEQ 96-well plate was sequenced on its own single-read 150-cycle Illumina NextSeq 550 flow cell. The study's processing was this. Because the immunoSEQ output held only junctional sequences and lacked quality scores, the filtering could not match the filtering applied to full-length reads. Sequences were annotated with PyIR, a Python wrapper for IgBLAST v1.9, using IMGT germline references to assign V/J genes and CDR3. Reads were filtered out if the reads had weak V/J assignments (E-value above 1e-6), no CDR3, stop codons, out-of-frame junctions, or ambiguous translated residues. V3J clonotypes were defined as sequences sharing an identical inferred V gene, J gene, and CDR3 amino acid sequence. Percentage overlap between repertoires was computed as shared unique clonotypes divided by the size of the smaller repertoire. RTK rarefaction, the Chao1 estimator, and Recon v2.1 estimates of unobserved clonotypes were used to assess repertoire richness. For all TCRbeta clonotypes obtained by the gDNA method from a few donors, generation probabilities were computed with OLGA. Sourced from immuneACCESS, this table was stored by TCRdb with only in-frame sequences that have V and J called. A share of the clones is absent; for the studies checked, an unresolved V gene accounts for under half, and the remainder has no known explanation. V, J and clone size were drawn from that table, and D and trimming were deduced from the DNA. The sample has about 1,800,000 clones on record, over 85% of them singletons. Around 1.2% of the sample is taken by the ten largest.

This chain is built from TRBV2 and TRBJ2-7, and TRBD2 aligns with 14 junction nucleotides. What was sequenced was naive CD8+ T cells sorted from blood. Read against the paper, the sample's cell subset or site label means: CD45RA+CCR7+. The sequence was obtained from a man between 18 and 35 years old in good health. The nucleotide sequence reads as follows: TGTGCCAGCAGTACTGGGACTAGCGGGAGCTACGAGCAGTACTTC. This codes for CASSTGTSGSYEQYF.